This T cell receptor beta chain was documented in a study of identical twins. CDR3 length: 13 residues. J lost 1 base, V lost 9 bases, and 2 bases had no gene match. Each CDR3 protein gets one entry after TCRdb re-called the 5' RACE reads with MiXCR. Of some 330,000 distinct CDR3 sequences in the sample, 9% were seen once. The table lists this clonotype with many counts. The chain combines TRBV12-3 or TRBV12-4 with TRBJ1-5, with TRBD1 identical over 8 bases. The sample comprised naive T cells sorted from blood. This TCR was recovered from a woman aged 45-60 years in good health. Here the CDR3 reads CASRQGSNQPQHF. The CDR3 DNA sequence: TGTGCCAGTAGACAGGGGAGCAATCAGCCCCAGCATTTT.